Listed here are 3 T cell receptor beta chains from one sample, sequenced in a study of shared clonotypes between healthy human individuals. Repertoires were generated with immunoSEQ multiplex PCR, while TCRdb's copy carries only in-frame clones and drops some. The sample has around 2.5 million clones; under 95% are singletons. The material sequenced was naive CD4+ T cells from PBMCs. Subset specified: CD45RA+ positively selected. The receptors originated from a man between 18 and 35 years old in good health. Some clones in this sample may be carry-over from other donors' samples.

This clone occurred a few times. Other DNA sequences within the sample encode an identical CDR3. The genes are TRBV28 and TRBJ1-5; D uncertain. V was pared by 4 bases and J by 4 bases, with 8 bases between. The CDR3 covers 13 residues. Germline CDR1 is MDHEN and CDR2 is SYDVKM. The DNA for the CDR3 is TGTGCCAGCAGTTCAGGACTTAATCAGCCCCAGCATTTT. It translates to CASSSGLNQPQHF. Using reference TRBV28 and TRBJ1-5 for the parts outside the CDR3, the full variable domain is DVKVTQSSRYLVKRTGEKVFLECVQDMDHENMFWYRQDPGLGLRLIYFSYDVKMKEKGDIPEGYSVSREKKERFSLILESASTNQTSMYLCASSSGLNQPQHFGDGTRLSIL.

This clone was seen once. The gene calls are TRBV30 and TRBJ2-1; 11 bases are a match to TRBD2. Trimming took 5 bases from V and 8 from J; bases not matched to a gene: 14. Per germline, CDR1 GTSNPN and CDR2 SVGIG (reference sequence). The CDR3 covers 16 residues. CDR3 in DNA: TGTGCCTGGGTCCCCAAGACTAGCGGGAAGGTGGATGAGCAGTTCTTC. This sequence encodes CAWVPKTSGKVDEQFF.

This sequence joins TRBV10-3 and TRBJ1-2; 7 bases map to TRBD1. V lost 0 bases, J lost 8 bases, and 9 bases stayed unmatched. Per the germline V gene, CDR1 is ENHRY and CDR2 is SYGVKD. The CDR3 length is 15 residues. CDR3 bases: TGTGCCATCAGTGAGTCTTTTCCGGGACAGTCGGGCTACACCTTC. It codes for CAISESFPGQSGYTF.